The rows below give T cell receptor beta chains drawn from one sample of a study of T cell repertoires in cytomegalovirus infection. Via MiXCR, TCRdb re-called the reads, giving one row per CDR3 protein. Seen here are about 280,000 distinct CDR3 sequences, approximately 22% observed once, and the top ten hold roughly a fifth. These receptors' targets are unknown. The sequences come from cultured PBMCs, collected from culture after CMV antigen stimulation. The receptors stem from a human donor in good health (CMV status not recorded). Some clones in this sample may be carry-over from other donors' samples. CDR3s include the opening cysteine and the closing phenylalanine or tryptophan. Each record gives: clone size, D gene, V gene, J gene, CDR3 DNA, CDR3 protein. A D gene is named only where the DNA matches it firmly. Size values are once, few and many counts, or a class for expanded clones, and some rows have none.

many	TRBD2	TRBV7-2	TRBJ2-1	TGTGCCAGCAGCCCGCCAAGGACTAGCGGTCCTAATGAGCAGTTCTTC	CASSPPRTSGPNEQFF
many	-	TRBV24-1	TRBJ1-1	TGTGCCACCGGACAGTCGAACACTGAAGCTTTCTTT	CATGQSNTEAFF
few	-	TRBV6-2/TRBV6-3	TRBJ2-2	TGTGCCAGCAGTTCACATAACAGATACACCGGGGAGCTGTTTTTT	CASSSHNRYTGELFF
-	-	TRBV7-2	TRBJ2-3	TGTGCCAGCAGCTTAGTAGGCGGATATTGGAGCACAGATACGCAGTATTTT	CASSLVGGYWSTDTQYF
-	TRBD1	TRBV7-6	TRBJ1-1	TGTGCCAGCAGCAGAGGGACAGTTGCTGAAGCTTTCTTT	CASSRGTVAEAFF
-	-	TRBV27	TRBJ2-7	TGTGCCAGCAGTTTATGGGACGGCTCGACCTACGAGCAGTACTTC	CASSLWDGSTYEQYF
many	TRBD1	TRBV7-9	TRBJ1-6	TGTGCCAGCAGCTTAGCTTTAGGACAGGGGACGAATTCACCCCTCCACTTT	CASSLALGQGTNSPLHF
-	TRBD1	TRBV28	TRBJ1-3	TGTGCCAGCAGTCTCGCCTCGGACAGGGTTTACTCTGGAAACACCATATATTTT	CASSLASDRVYSGNTIYF
-	-	TRBV5-1	TRBJ1-1	TGCGCCAGCAGCTGGGGTAATTGGGGAAACACTGAAGCTTTCTTT	CASSWGNWGNTEAFF
few	-	TRBV7-6	TRBJ1-5	TGTGCCAGCAGCTTAGCGGCGGGGGTGAATCAGCCCCAGCATTTT	CASSLAAGVNQPQHF
few	-	TRBV10-3	TRBJ1-2	TGTGCCATCAGTGAGTCGTATAGAGATGGCTACACCTTC	CAISESYRDGYTF
-	-	TRBV2	TRBJ1-5	TGTGCCAGCCAGTCCCAAGAGGGCAATAATAGCAATCAGCCCCAGCATTTT	CASQSQEGNNSNQPQHF
-	-	TRBV6-2/TRBV6-3	TRBJ2-1	TGTGCCAGCAATTTAGGGGGTTCCTACAATGAGCAGTTCTTC	CASNLGGSYNEQFF
-	TRBD1	TRBV6-6	TRBJ1-1	TGTGCCAGCAGTTACCGGACAGGGGTATTGATCACTGAAGCTTTCTTT	CASSYRTGVLITEAFF
-	-	TRBV11-3	TRBJ2-5	TGTGCCAGCAGCTTAGCGGGGCACCAAGAGACCCAGTACTTC	CASSLAGHQETQYF
-	-	TRBV4-1	TRBJ1-2	TGCGCCAGCAGCCAAGCGGAGATGGCATATGGCTACACCTTC	CASSQAEMAYGYTF
few	TRBD2	TRBV6-2/TRBV6-3	TRBJ2-7	TGTGCCAGTCATGCGGGGGGGACTAGCTCCGTCTACGAGCAGTACTTC	CASHAGGTSSVYEQYF
-	-	TRBV7-4	TRBJ2-1	TGTGCCAGCGACGGAGAGTATGAGCAGTTCTTC	CASDGEYEQFF
few	-	TRBV5-4	TRBJ1-1	TGTGCCAGCAGCGCGGACAGTTTGAACACTGAAGCTTTCTTT	CASSADSLNTEAFF
-	TRBD2	TRBV28	TRBJ2-3	TGTGCCAGCAGTTTACACCGGACTCCAGGCACCGGGACTAGGAAGTTTTTGGCGTATTTT	CASSLHRTPGTGTRKFLAYF
few	-	TRBV6-2/TRBV6-3	TRBJ2-7	TGTGCCAGCACCCAGTCAGGATCCGAGCAGTACTTC	CASTQSGSEQYF
many	-	TRBV7-2	TRBJ2-2	TGTGCCAGCAGCTCCCAGGGGGGGTACACCGGGGAGCTGTTTTTT	CASSSQGGYTGELFF
-	TRBD1	TRBV5-1	TRBJ1-1	TGCGCCAGCAGCTGGTCGACAGGGGCGCTGACTGAAGCTTTCTTT	CASSWSTGALTEAFF
-	-	TRBV18	TRBJ2-1	TGTGCCAGCTCACAACAGGGTTACAATGAGCAGTTCTTC	CASSQQGYNEQFF
-	-	TRBV12-3/TRBV12-4	TRBJ2-1	TGTGCCAGCAGCTTTAGGGCGGGCCTGTACTTC	CASSFRAGLYF
few	-	TRBV11-2	TRBJ2-5	TGTGCCAGCAGCTCCACCGTCCTGGGAGAGACCCAGTACTTC	CASSSTVLGETQYF
-	-	TRBV20-1	TRBJ2-2	TGCAGTGCCAGGGACCCGAAGGGCGCCGGGGAGCTGTTTTTT	CSARDPKGAGELFF
-	-	TRBV2	TRBJ2-7	TGTGCCAGCATACCGGGACGATCCTACGAGCAGTACTTC	CASIPGRSYEQYF
few	-	TRBV4-1	TRBJ1-2	TGCGCCAGCAGCCAAGATCGGGTTATAGGTTTCTATGGCTACACCTTC	CASSQDRVIGFYGYTF
few	-	TRBV19	TRBJ1-4	TGTGCCAGTAGTATTCCTCAGGCGGGAGGTGAAAAACTGTTTTTT	CASSIPQAGGEKLFF
few	-	TRBV18	TRBJ2-7	TGTGCCAGCTCAGCGGTAGCGCGCGAGCAGTACTTC	CASSAVAREQYF
few	-	TRBV6-2/TRBV6-3	TRBJ2-1	TGTGCCAGCAGTTCCCGGCCCGCAGGTGAGCAGTTCTTC	CASSSRPAGEQFF
-	-	TRBV4-2	TRBJ2-5	TGTGCCAGCAGCCTCACCGCCGGGACGGATGAGACCCAGTACTTC	CASSLTAGTDETQYF
few	-	TRBV11-1	TRBJ1-2	TGTGCCAGCAGCGGATATTCGAGGGGGGAGATCGGGACCTATGGCTACACCTTC	CASSGYSRGEIGTYGYTF
-	-	TRBV7-9	TRBJ2-2	TGTGCCAGCCCCTCGGGTGGTCGGTTGAACACCGGGGAGCTGTTTTTT	CASPSGGRLNTGELFF
-	-	TRBV10-2	TRBJ2-1	TGCGCCAGCAGTGAGTCCCCCGGGACTGATGAGCAGTTCTTC	CASSESPGTDEQFF
-	-	TRBV30	TRBJ1-3	TGTGCCTGGATACGCAGCGACTCTGGAAACACCATATATTTT	CAWIRSDSGNTIYF
-	TRBD2	TRBV7-9	TRBJ2-1	TGTGCCAGCAGCCGAAATTTGGGACTAGCCCGCAATGAGCAGTTCTTC	CASSRNLGLARNEQFF
few	-	TRBV6-1	TRBJ2-6	TGTGCCAGCAGTCCGTCGCGGACAGATCGCTCTGGGGCCAACGTCCTGACTTTC	CASSPSRTDRSGANVLTF
few	-	TRBV6-1	TRBJ1-5	TGTGCCAGCAGTGATCCTGACAGCTATAGCAATCAGCCCCAGCATTTT	CASSDPDSYSNQPQHF
many	TRBD2	TRBV6-5	TRBJ2-5	TGTGCCAGCAGTTACTCGGGGACTAGCGGTGTTATTCTCGAGACCCAGTACTTC	CASSYSGTSGVILETQYF
few	TRBD1	TRBV5-4	TRBJ2-1	TGTGCCAGCAGGCCGGGACAGGGAATGAGCTCCTACAATGAGCAGTTCTTC	CASRPGQGMSSYNEQFF
few	-	TRBV20-1	TRBJ2-3	TGCAGTGCTAGTGCGTCTCGGGGCACAGATACGCAGTATTTT	CSASASRGTDTQYF
-	TRBD2	TRBV7-3	TRBJ2-5	TGTGCCAGCAGCCCCTCACTAGCGGGAGGGTTGGAGACCCAGTACTTC	CASSPSLAGGLETQYF
few	-	TRBV19	TRBJ2-1	TGTGCCAGTAACACCCCCCCCGCCATCAATGAGCAGTTCTTC	CASNTPPAINEQFF
many	TRBD1	TRBV18	TRBJ2-3	TGTGCCAGCCGGGACAGTGCAGATACGCAGTATTTT	CASRDSADTQYF
-	TRBD2	TRBV7-8	TRBJ2-7	TGTGCCAGCAGCTGGCGGGAGAACTACGAGCAGTACTTC	CASSWRENYEQYF
-	TRBD1	TRBV24-1	TRBJ1-5	TGTGCCACCAGTGATTCCAGGGGGCGGAATCAGCCCCAGCATTTT	CATSDSRGRNQPQHF
-	-	TRBV27	TRBJ1-1	TGTGCCAGCAGACTTAACAGGAACACTGAAGCTTTCTTT	CASRLNRNTEAFF
-	-	TRBV28	TRBJ1-1	TGTGCCAGCAGTTCGCCCGGGAAGGGGGACACTGAAGCTTTCTTT	CASSSPGKGDTEAFF
many	-	TRBV7-6	TRBJ2-3	TGTGCCAGCAGCTTTTTAGCGGTTGAGACAGATACGCAGTATTTT	CASSFLAVETDTQYF